Each of the 28 T cell receptor beta chains below was sequenced from the same sample in a study of monozygotic twins with inflammatory bowel disease. TCRdb re-called the 5' RACE reads and gives one entry per CDR3 protein, without DNA. In total, the table holds about 160,000 distinct CDR3 sequences. What was sequenced was blood. The receptors shown here come from a human donor with ulcerative colitis or Crohn's disease, or a healthy co-twin of an affected twin (not recorded which).

V usage is TRBV29-1 and J usage is TRBJ2-7. Germline lookup yields CDR1 SQVTM and CDR2 ANQGSEA. This CDR3 spans 15 amino acids. The CDR3 spells CSVELAAKNSYEQYF.

V is TRBV6-2 or TRBV6-3 and J is TRBJ2-2; TCRdb's D gene call, TRBD2, goes unchecked for lack of DNA. Germline CDR1 is MNHEY and CDR2 is SVGEGT. The CDR3 totals 15 residues. Here the CDR3 reads CASSYGALEAGELFF.

The chain couples TRBV12-3 or TRBV12-4 to TRBJ1-5. The CDR3 contains 13 residues. The CDR3 loop reads CASSFGEDQPQHF.

This chain joins TRBV28 and TRBJ1-6; TCRdb selects TRBD1, and the lack of DNA leaves this call unchecked. This CDR3 is 18 amino acids long. Germline CDR1 is MDHEN and CDR2 is SYDVKM. CDR3 sequence reads: CASSSSPSRTGGNSPLHF.

CDR3 amino acids: CASSSTGGLADPYEQYF. The chain carries TRBV7-9 and TRBJ2-7; the D call from TCRdb, TRBD2, cannot be confirmed without DNA. Germline V gene sequence: CDR1 SEHNR, CDR2 FQNEAQ (reference sequence). This CDR3 comprises 17 residues.

The chain combines TRBV5-1 with TRBJ2-1; TCRdb outputs TRBD2, but without DNA this stays unchecked. This CDR3 has 17 residues. Germline values: CDR1 SGHRS, CDR2 YFSETQ. The CDR3: CASSLLAGGRSYNEQFF.

The CDR3 here is CASRKEGLANTGELFF. The rearrangement uses TRBV10-2 and TRBJ2-2; the TRBD2 assignment by TCRdb is unverifiable without DNA. Germline CDR1 and CDR2: WSHSY and SAAADI. This CDR3 has 16 amino acids.

The chain is built from TRBV5-1 and TRBJ1-5; TCRdb's D call, TRBD1, is unchecked because there is no DNA. The germline V gene has CDR1 SGHRS and CDR2 YFSETQ. CDR3 length equals 14 residues. The CDR3 sequence: CASSPGTGDQPQHF.

CDR3 residues: CASSLRGGGRTEAFF. V is TRBV27 and J is TRBJ1-1; TCRdb selects TRBD1, and the lack of DNA leaves this call unchecked. The CDR3 contains 15 residues. Germline V gene lookup returns CDR1 MNHEY and CDR2 SMNVEV (reference sequence).

The V and J genes are TRBV7-7 and TRBJ2-2. This CDR3 region has 12 residues. Germline V lookup: CDR1 SSHAT, CDR2 FNYEAQ (reference sequence). The CDR3 region is CASSSDSGELFF.

This chain links TRBV4-1 with TRBJ2-7; the TCRdb D gene call, TRBD1, has no DNA to confirm it. CDR3 size: 14 residues. Germline CDR1 MGHRA, CDR2 YSYEKL. This CDR3 is CASSLGSGGYEQYF.

This rearrangement joins TRBV9 to TRBJ1-2. CDR1 is SGDLS, CDR2 YYNGEE, per germline. The CDR3 runs 13 residues. The CDR3 region is CASSVGDPYGYTF.

The chain combines TRBV4-3 with TRBJ2-7. The length of the CDR3 is 16 residues. Germline V gene sequence: CDR1 LGHNA, CDR2 YSLEER. The CDR3 spells CASSQEDILSSYEQYF.

This chain connects TRBV6-5 to TRBJ2-3. CDR1 and CDR2 (germline): MNHEY, SVGAGI. The CDR3 is 12 residues long. CDR3: CASSYERDTQYF.

The chain couples TRBV11-3 to TRBJ2-2. The CDR3 extends over 17 amino acids. CDR1 SGHNT and CDR2 YENEEA come from the germline V gene. CDR3 amino acids: CASSLDGVSWNTGELFF.

The J gene is TRBJ2-5, the V gene TRBV12-3 or TRBV12-4; TCRdb lists TRBD1, though no DNA is available to test this call. This CDR3 has 13 amino acids. CDR3 amino acids: CASSLNGGETQYF.

The chain recombines TRBV4-1 with TRBJ2-1; TCRdb reports TRBD1, a call that lacks DNA to check it against. The germline CDR1 and CDR2 sequences are MGHRA and YSYEKL. This CDR3 is built from 16 residues. CDR3 sequence reads: CASSQDDRGLGDEQFF.

The V gene is TRBV12-5, the J gene TRBJ2-1; TCRdb picks TRBD1, but there is no DNA to check that call. The V gene's germline CDR1 is LGHNT and CDR2 FRNRAP. CDR3 length equals 17 residues. The CDR3 protein is CASGLVRETGTYNEQFF.

The V gene is TRBV5-4, the J gene TRBJ1-1; TCRdb gives TRBD1 as the D gene, but with no DNA this cannot be confirmed. Germline V gene sequence: CDR1 SGHNT, CDR2 YYREEE (reference sequence). The CDR3 is 16 residues long. CDR3 sequence reads: CASSLDRGLGNTEAFF.

The rearrangement links TRBV28 to TRBJ1-5. CDR1 is MDHEN and CDR2 is SYDVKM in the germline V gene. The CDR3 is 14 amino acids. CDR3 loop: CASSFEDSNQPQHF.

The rearrangement uses TRBV20-1 and TRBJ2-2; without DNA, the TCRdb call of TRBD1 cannot be checked. CDR1 DFQATT and CDR2 SNEGSKA come from the germline V gene (reference sequence). CDR3 length equals 15 residues. CDR3 amino acids: CSAVDRGLYTGELFF.

The chain carries TRBV11-2 and TRBJ2-3; TCRdb's D call, TRBD1, is unchecked because there is no DNA. This CDR3 contains 17 residues. Germline V gene data show CDR1 as SGHAT and CDR2 as FQNNGV. The CDR3 spells CASSLDPGRGDTDTQYF.

The CDR3 protein is CASSLGATWTQYF. This chain connects TRBV7-9 to TRBJ2-5; without DNA, the TCRdb call of TRBD2 cannot be checked. Germline V gives CDR1 SEHNR, CDR2 FQNEAQ (reference sequence). This CDR3 has 13 residues.

The chain carries TRBV10-3 and TRBJ2-1; absent DNA, TCRdb's TRBD1 call cannot be checked. Germline lookup yields CDR1 ENHRY and CDR2 SYGVKD. The CDR3 extends over 15 amino acids. The CDR3 is CATLDRGTSYNEQFF.

The gene calls are TRBV15 and TRBJ2-7; TCRdb proposes TRBD2, but this gene call is untestable without DNA. Germline V lookup: CDR1 LNHNV, CDR2 YYDKDF (reference sequence). This CDR3 has 14 residues. The CDR3 loop is CATRKERAAYEQYF.

The chain employs TRBV7-9 and TRBJ2-3; there is no DNA to check the TCRdb D call of TRBD1. The CDR3 loop spans 15 amino acids. CDR1 and CDR2 from the germline V gene are SEHNR and FQNEAQ (reference sequence). The CDR3 region is CASSSHPGGSDTQYF. Looking up the rest from reference TRBV7-9 and TRBJ2-3 gives the full variable domain: DTGVSQNPRHKITKRGQNVTFRCDPISEHNRLYWYRQTLGQGPEFLTYFQNEAQLEKSRLLSDRFSAERPKGSFSTLEIQRTEQGDSAMYLCASSSHPGGSDTQYFGPGTRLTVL.

The chain couples TRBV27 to TRBJ1-1. The CDR3 covers 14 residues. Germline V lookup: CDR1 MNHEY, CDR2 SMNVEV (reference sequence). CDR3 region: CASISGYMNTEAFF.

This chain uses TRBV9 with TRBJ2-2; checking the TCRdb D call of TRBD1 is not possible without DNA. Germline V CDR1 and CDR2: SGDLS, YYNGEE. The CDR3 length is 15 residues. CDR3: CASSVRTGDTGELFF.